Following are 23 T cell receptor beta chains from one sample sequenced in a study of blood T cell repertoires in COVID-19. Only in-frame clones appear in the TCRdb table, and some are missing; sequencing was by immunoSEQ multiplex PCR. The repertoire holds 250,000 to 300,000 clones, with 80% to 90% as singletons. The sample taken for sequencing was PBMCs or T cells enriched from blood (not recorded which). The receptor source for this set is a woman in her fifties or sixties who had recovered from COVID-19.

The chain carries TRBV29-1 and TRBJ1-1, with a possible D match to TRBD1 (6 bases). The CDR3 loop spans 16 amino acids. Trimming pared 7 bases from V and 6 bases from J, leaving 27 bases between. Germline V gives CDR1 SQVTM, CDR2 ANQGSEA. The CDR3 here is CSAQKAAGVQYAEAFF. The CDR3, as DNA: TGCAGCGCCCAAAAAGCGGCAGGGGTGCAATATGCTGAAGCTTTCTTT.

The chain carries TRBV9 and TRBJ2-7, with TRBD2 matching 9 bases. Per the germline V gene, CDR1 is SGDLS and CDR2 is YYNGEE. The CDR3 runs to 14 residues. After removal of 5 bases from V and 5 bases from J, the junction contained 8 bases not matched to a gene. CDR3 sequence: CASSATSGSDEQYF. The CDR3 DNA reads TGTGCCAGCAGTGCTACTAGCGGGTCCGACGAGCAGTACTTC.

V is TRBV10-1 and J is TRBJ1-1; D unresolved. V was shortened by 4 bases and J by 1 base, with 7 bases between the two germline ends. Germline V CDR1 and CDR2: WNHNN, SYGVQD (reference sequence). The CDR3 extends over 13 amino acids. CDR3 nucleotide sequence: TGCGCCAGCAGTGGGGAGGGGAACACTGAAGCTTTCTTT. Residues: CASSGEGNTEAFF.

The chain has TRBV6-5 and TRBJ1-4, with TRBD1 matching 10 bases. This CDR3 is 15 amino acids long. Germline values: CDR1 MNHEY, CDR2 SVGAGI. Trimming at V came to 7 bases and at J to 6 bases, leaving 8 bases not matched to a gene. CDR3 nucleotide sequence: TGTGCCAGCACCAAGAGGACAGGGGGAGATGAAAAACTGTTTTTT. This encodes CASTKRTGGDEKLFF.

This clone showed up just a few times. The V and J genes are TRBV7-9 and TRBJ1-1; 12 nucleotides agree with TRBD1. The V and J ends lost 3 bases and 7 bases, in that order; junction bases with no gene match: 3. The CDR3 sequence is 14 residues long. Germline lookup yields CDR1 SEHNR and CDR2 FQNEAQ (reference sequence). Written as DNA, the CDR3 is TGTGCCAGCAGCTTGGGACAGGGGGCTTTTGAAGCTTTCTTT. Translation: CASSLGQGAFEAFF.

This sequence joins TRBV28 and TRBJ2-1; a possible D gene is TRBD2 (6 bases). The CDR3 extends over 17 amino acids. Germline lookup yields CDR1 MDHEN and CDR2 SYDVKM. V was cut by 7 bases and J by 7 bases, with 26 bases left in between. This chain's CDR3 is CASTSLMVADNNNEQFF. Here the CDR3 DNA reads TGTGCCAGCACCTCCCTCATGGTAGCGGATAATAATAATGAGCAGTTCTTC.

Details on this clone: The sample holds other DNA sequences that translate to the same CDR3. The rearrangement uses TRBV5-1 and TRBJ1-1; D is perhaps TRBD1 (6 bases). CDR3 length: 14 amino acids. The germline V gene has CDR1 SGHRS and CDR2 YFSETQ. Trimming left V 0 bases short and J 2 bases short, with 8 bases between. CDR3 in DNA: TGCGCCAGCAGCTTGGGGACAGCCAACACTGAAGCTTTCTTT. Its translation: CASSLGTANTEAFF.

V usage is TRBV5-1 and J usage is TRBJ2-7; 9 bases line up with TRBD2. V shed 4 bases, J shed 3 bases, and the junction held 5 bases outside the gene matches. CDR3 length: 14 residues. Germline V gene lookup returns CDR1 SGHRS and CDR2 YFSETQ. The CDR3 loop reads CASSGTSGLYEQYF. For the CDR3, the DNA is TGCGCCAGCAGCGGCACTAGCGGGCTCTACGAGCAGTACTTC.

This clone was observed a handful of times. A junction boundary mismatches the germline segment, possibly from a read error. This CDR3 is CASSQDRGLLQGTF. The CDR3 DNA follows: TGTGCCAGCAGCCAAGACAGGGGGCTCTTACAGGGCACATTC. V and J are TRBV5-4 and TRBJ1-2, with 10 bases that match TRBD1. The CDR3 extends over 14 amino acids. Germline V CDR1 and CDR2: SGHNT, YYREEE (reference sequence).

This rearrangement joins TRBV28 to TRBJ2-1; 9 positions agree with TRBD2. The CDR3 has 17 amino acids. CDR1 is MDHEN, CDR2 SYDVKM, per germline. Trimming cost V 5 bases and J 3 bases; bases outside gene matches: 11. The CDR3 reads CASSLPGSGSIYNEQFF. CDR3 sequence (DNA): TGTGCCAGCAGTCTTCCGGGTAGCGGGAGCATCTACAATGAGCAGTTCTTC.

This clone occurred once. This chain uses TRBV7-6 with TRBJ1-4; the D is unclear. Germline CDR1 reads SGHVS; CDR2 reads FNYEAQ. The CDR3 spans 12 residues. With 9 bases removed from V and 5 bases from J, the gap between germline ends came to 10 bases. CDR3 sequence (DNA): TGTGCCAGAAGGACGGGGAATGAAAAACTGTTTTTT. Amino acid sequence: CARRTGNEKLFF. The whole variable domain, filled in from reference TRBV7-6 and TRBJ1-4, reads GAGVSQSPRYKVTKRGQDVALRCDPISGHVSLYWYRQALGQGPEFLTYFNYEAQQDKSGLPNDRFSAERPEGSISTLTIQRTEQRDSAMYRCARRTGNEKLFFGSGTQLSVL.

This clone was seen a single time. The chain couples TRBV28 to TRBJ2-1; D perhaps matches TRBD2 (6 bases). V lost 2 bases to trimming and J lost 13 bases, with 15 bases between them. Germline-derived CDR1 and CDR2 are MDHEN and SYDVKM. The CDR3 contains 13 residues. The CDR3 loop reads CASSLRLAYAQFF. The CDR3 DNA is TGTGCCAGCAGTTTAAGGCTAGCGTACGCCCAGTTCTTC.

The chain recombines TRBV6-6 with TRBJ2-7, with 7 bases fitting TRBD1. V lost 6 bases, J lost 2 bases, and 4 bases stayed unmatched. CDR3 length: 13 residues. The germline V gene has CDR1 MNHNY and CDR2 SVGAGI (reference sequence). CDR3: CASSWDSPYEQYF. The DNA for the CDR3 is TGTGCCAGCAGCTGGGACAGTCCCTACGAGCAGTACTTC.

The chain employs TRBV6-5 and TRBJ2-1, with D possibly TRBD2 on 6 matching bases. The V and J ends lost 7 bases and 10 bases respectively, with 20 bases between them. Germline values: CDR1 MNHEY, CDR2 SVGAGI. The CDR3 has 14 residues. CDR3 sequence reads: CASTPSAFGGEQFF. Here the CDR3 DNA reads TGTGCCAGCACCCCCAGCGCCTTTGGAGGGGAGCAGTTCTTC.

The V call is TRBV27, the J call TRBJ1-3; TRBD1 might be the D (5 bases). Germline lookup yields CDR1 MNHEY and CDR2 SMNVEV (reference sequence). Trimming pared 5 bases from V and 0 bases from J, leaving 14 bases between. The CDR3 has 16 residues. CDR3 in amino acids: CASSARGTFSGNTIYF. The CDR3 DNA is TGTGCCAGCAGTGCCCGGGGGACCTTCTCTGGAAACACCATATATTTT.

The rearrangement joins TRBV2 to TRBJ1-5; a possible D gene is TRBD1 (5 bases). Germline loops: CDR1 SNHLY, CDR2 FYNNEI. The V end was cut by 6 bases, the J end by 3 bases, with 9 bases between. The CDR3 is made up of 13 amino acids. CDR3 region: CASRRGDNQPQHF. CDR3 DNA sequence: TGTGCCAGCAGGCGGGGGGACAATCAGCCCCAGCATTTT.

This clone was detected once. V is TRBV5-1 and J is TRBJ2-1, with no clear D. V dropped 7 bases and J dropped 2 bases, with 13 bases sitting between them. The CDR3 has 14 amino acids. Germline assignment: CDR1 SGHRS and CDR2 YFSETQ. The CDR3 DNA is TGCGCCAGCGAGATTTCCCCCACCTACAATGAGCAGTTCTTC. Residues: CASEISPTYNEQFF.

The chain uses TRBV27 and TRBJ2-1; 7 bases are shared with TRBD1. CDR1 MNHEY and CDR2 SMNVEV come from the germline V gene (reference sequence). The length of the CDR3 is 14 residues. Losses at the gene ends were 5 bases for V and 8 bases for J; bases not matched to a gene: 9. The CDR3 spells CASSPRDSIDEQFF. DNA of the CDR3: TGTGCCAGCAGTCCCCGGGACAGTATCGATGAGCAGTTCTTC.

Here the CDR3 reads CASSSVSRDRVRNEQFF. CDR3 DNA: TGTGCCAGCAGCTCGGTATCCCGGGACAGGGTTCGCAATGAGCAGTTCTTC. This chain links TRBV11-3 with TRBJ2-1, with 9 nucleotides matching TRBD1. The V and J ends lost 4 bases and 6 bases, in that order; junction bases with no gene match: 13. Germline V gene lookup returns CDR1 SGHNT and CDR2 YENEEA. CDR3 size: 17 residues. The complete variable domain, with remaining parts taken from reference TRBV11-3 and TRBJ2-1, reads EAGVVQSPRYKIIEKKQPVAFWCNPISGHNTLYWYLQNLGQGPELLIRYENEEAVDDSQLPKDRFSAERLKGVDSTLKIQPAELGDSAVYLCASSSVSRDRVRNEQFFGPGTRLTVL.

In its sample, this clone was seen once. The chain carries TRBV11-1 and TRBJ2-1; a weak D match, TRBD2 (6 bases). CDR1 is SGHAT and CDR2 is FQDESV in the germline V gene (reference sequence). CDR3 length equals 15 residues. V was shortened by 4 bases and J by 4 bases, with 14 bases between the two germline ends. The DNA of the CDR3 is TGTGCCAGCAGCTCACTAGGGAGGTATTACAATGAGCAGTTCTTC. The encoded protein is CASSSLGRYYNEQFF. Combining the CDR3 with reference TRBV11-1 and TRBJ2-1 gives the whole variable domain EAEVAQSPRYKITEKSQAVAFWCDPISGHATLYWYRQILGQGPELLVQFQDESVVDDSQLPKDRFSAERLKGVDSTLKIQPAELGDSAMYLCASSSLGRYYNEQFFGPGTRLTVL.

The chain employs TRBV28 and TRBJ2-1; 10 bases line up with TRBD2. The CDR3 contains 16 residues. V lost 5 bases and J lost 0; bases outside the gene matches: 4. CDR1 and CDR2 (germline): MDHEN, SYDVKM. The DNA for the CDR3 is TGTGCCAGCAGTCCTAGCGGGGGAAGCTCCTACAATGAGCAGTTCTTC. Translated, it gives CASSPSGGSSYNEQFF. Full variable domain (rest looked up from reference TRBV28 and TRBJ2-1): DVKVTQSSRYLVKRTGEKVFLECVQDMDHENMFWYRQDPGLGLRLIYFSYDVKMKEKGDIPEGYSVSREKKERFSLILESASTNQTSMYLCASSPSGGSSYNEQFFGPGTRLTVL.

The V gene is TRBV28, the J gene TRBJ1-1; D possibly corresponds to TRBD1 (5 bases). The CDR3 consists of 15 residues. V was trimmed by 6 bases and J by 1 base, leaving 15 bases between them. The germline V gene encodes CDR1 MDHEN and CDR2 SYDVKM. CDR3 sequence: CASSLRGGANTEAFF. CDR3 coding DNA: TGTGCCAGCAGCCTCCGGGGGGGTGCGAACACTGAAGCTTTCTTT.

The gene calls are TRBV7-2 and TRBJ2-3; TRBD1 matches at 7 bases. The V gene's germline CDR1 is SGHTA and CDR2 FQGNSA. V lost 1 base to trimming and J lost 0 bases; unmatched junction nucleotides: 7. This CDR3 contains 17 residues. DNA of the CDR3: TGTGCCAGCAGCTTAGGTTGGGGACAGCCTAGCACAGATACGCAGTATTTT. Its translation is CASSLGWGQPSTDTQYF.